This is a list of T cell receptor beta chains from one sample in a study of T cell repertoires in cytomegalovirus infection. TCRdb redid the calling of the reads with MiXCR, one entry per CDR3 protein. The sample shows some 220,000 distinct CDR3 sequences, about 7% of them seen only once. The sequenced sample consisted of PBMCs. Every receptor here comes from a human donor in good health (CMV status not recorded). Some clones in this sample may be carry-over from other donors' samples. Each CDR3 is given with its conserved first and last residue. The order of the fields is clone size, J gene, V gene, CDR3 protein. A row's size may be missing; if present it is once, few, many or a size class.

>many|TRBJ2-1|TRBV20-1
CSARVPFGSARNEQFF
>many|TRBJ2-3|TRBV20-1
CSARVPGRTDTQYF
>-|TRBJ1-3|TRBV14
CASSQGDSSGNTIYF
>many|TRBJ1-3|TRBV6-5
CASSYQEIRSGNTIYF
>many|TRBJ1-4|TRBV28
CASSSRVGKASNEKLFF
>many|TRBJ2-7|TRBV10-2
CASFPSHQDGYEQYF
>-|TRBJ1-1|TRBV6-5
CASRRGMNTEAFF
>many|TRBJ2-1|TRBV4-3
CASSRGSGLNNEQFF
>many|TRBJ1-5|TRBV7-2
CASSSRGGSQPQHF
>many|TRBJ2-7|TRBV20-1
CSAGPSYEQYF
>many|TRBJ2-1|TRBV7-8
CASSKGLAGNNEQFF
>many|TRBJ2-1|TRBV4-2
CASSQEGTSGAGEQFF
>many|TRBJ2-1|TRBV5-1
CASSLYQGAGEQFF
>many|TRBJ2-5|TRBV10-3
CAISDLRTQYF
>many|TRBJ1-6|TRBV7-2
CASSSRGVNSPLHF
>-|TRBJ1-2|TRBV7-9
CASSSTQQGAFYGYTF